This entry concerns a single TCR beta chain. This clonotype was counted at least ten times. Its antigen has not been determined. A junction end diverges from the germline sequence, so it may reflect a read error. The germline V gene sets CDR1 to SGHTA and CDR2 to FQGNSA. From the cysteine up to the phenylalanine, the CDR3 has a length of 14 residues. The sequence is cut down to CDR3 DNA, 42 bases in frame from base 1. Libraries were constructed by PCR. Sequencer: Illumina HiSeq 2500. To normalize quantification of the TCRbeta repertoire, the TCR libraries were built with molecular barcoding that relied on unique molecular identifiers. The raw public reads went through TCRdb reprocessing: fastp at Q25, MiXCR clone calling, in-frame beta chains kept. Duplicate CDR3 protein sequences are folded into a single record with the most common DNA and genes. The sample contains around 680,000 distinct CDR3 sequences, roughly 15% of them found a single time. Under 1.2% of the sample comes from the top ten.

The source of the sample is a study of T-cell reconstitution after alpha-beta-depleted transplantation in children (dated by TCRdb to between 2015 and 2016). Regarding the complete study: The study quantitatively tracked T-cell immune reconstitution after TCRalphabeta/CD19-depleted allogeneic hematopoietic cell transplantation in children using TCR repertoire profiling.

This clonotype originated in a human donor who donated a stem cell graft to a child with acute myeloid leukemia. The chain links TRBV7-2 with TRBJ2-3, with 7 junctional bases fitting TRBD1. The specimen comprised PBMCs from the stem cell graft donor, sampled from the stem cell graft. The CDR3 reads CASNLGGGSDTQYF. The DNA reads as follows: TGTGCCAGCAACTTAGGGGGCGGTTCAGATACGCAGTATTTT.